The T cell receptor beta chain described here comes from a study of shared clonotypes between healthy human individuals. Remarks on this clone: Its antigen remains unknown.

Data came from immunoSEQ multiplex PCR; TCRdb stores just in-frame clones and leaves some out. The sample holds some 2.3 million clones, about 92% seen once. Study observations and caveats: Sharing of clonotypes among donors was expected to vary with sequencing depth. Incompleteness in sorted-subset sequencing, despite large depth, was shown by rarefaction. Compared with memory subsets, naive subsets generally had larger estimated richness.

The TCR was taken from a man in his late teens or twenties in good health. Some clones in this sample may be carry-over from other donors' samples. The material sequenced was naive CD4+ T cells from PBMCs. Stated subset: CD45RA+ positively selected.

CDR3 coding DNA: TGTGCCAGCAGCTCACGGAGTCCGACTAATGAAAAACTGTTTTTT. This codes for CASSSRSPTNEKLFF. The V and J genes are TRBV2 and TRBJ1-4; no firm D call. The germline V and J ends were trimmed by 6 bases and 2 bases, with 13 bases remaining between them. There are 15 residues in the CDR3. CDR1 and CDR2 from the germline V gene are SNHLY and FYNNEI.